Listed below are T cell receptor beta chains from one sample, sequenced in a study of control samples from healthy donors and cancer patients. Only in-frame clones appear in the TCRdb table, and some are missing; sequencing was by immunoSEQ multiplex PCR. The sample lists 100,000 to 120,000 clones; around four fifths were seen once. The sample was blood. The receptors derive from a woman between 50 and 59 years old in good health. CDR3s include the opening cysteine and the closing phenylalanine or tryptophan. D genes are given only for firm matches. Only part of the rows carry a size: once, few, many, or a class if the clone is expanded.

>-|-|TRBV7-2|TRBJ2-4
CASSLDLVLAKNIQYF
TGTGCCAGCAGCTTAGACCTGGTGCTAGCCAAAAACATTCAGTACTTC
>once|-|TRBV9|TRBJ1-1
CASSVAVRGEAFF
TGTGCCAGCAGCGTAGCGGTTAGAGGTGAAGCTTTCTTT
>-|-|TRBV2|TRBJ1-1
CASSTNTEAFF
TGTGCCAGCAGTACGAACACTGAAGCTTTCTTT
>once|-|TRBV9|TRBJ1-6
CASSPGGYNSPLHF
TGTGCCAGCAGCCCCGGAGGGTATAATTCACCCCTCCACTTT
>-|TRBD2|TRBV6-5|TRBJ2-5
CASSYWGGGQETQYF
TGTGCCAGCAGTTACTGGGGCGGGGGGCAAGAGACCCAGTACTTC
>-|-|TRBV18|TRBJ1-4
CASSPAVNEKLFF
TGTGCCAGCTCACCTGCAGTTAATGAAAAACTGTTTTTT
>-|-|TRBV2|TRBJ2-1
CASSRSHEQFF
TGTGCCAGCAGTCGTAGCCATGAGCAGTTCTTC
>once|TRBD1|TRBV7-8|TRBJ1-1
CASSTTGTGNTEAFF
TGTGCCAGCAGCACAACCGGGACAGGGAACACTGAAGCTTTCTTT
>-|TRBD2|TRBV4-1|TRBJ2-3
CASSQEGGGPETDTQYF
TGCGCCAGCAGCCAAGAAGGCGGGGGGCCTGAGACAGATACGCAGTATTTT
>-|TRBD2|TRBV28|TRBJ2-7
CASSLSGEGLNF
TGTGCCAGCAGTTTGAGTGGGGAGGGACTAAATTTC
>-|-|TRBV11-3|TRBJ2-5
CASRSPLGETQYF
TGTGCCAGCAGGTCTCCCTTGGGGGAGACCCAGTACTTC
>-|TRBD2|TRBV2|TRBJ2-3
CASSGRLAGIGDTQYF
TGTGCCAGCAGTGGTCGACTAGCGGGGATAGGAGATACGCAGTATTTT
>-|TRBD1|TRBV7-2|TRBJ1-2
CASSFDRGPDGYTF
TGTGCCAGCAGCTTCGACAGGGGGCCGGATGGCTACACCTTC
>-|TRBD1|TRBV7-8|TRBJ1-5
CASSLQGDQPQHF
TGTGCCAGCAGCCTTCAGGGGGATCAGCCCCAGCATTTT
>-|TRBD1|TRBV27|TRBJ1-3
CASSSNTGVGNTIYF
TGTGCCAGCAGTTCGAACACAGGGGTTGGAAACACCATATATTTT
>-|TRBD2|TRBV7-7|TRBJ2-5
CASSWGLGLKETQYF
TGTGCTAGCAGCTGGGGACTAGGACTGAAAGAGACCCAGTACTTC
>-|-|TRBV4-2|TRBJ1-1
CASSQEIELNTEAFF
TGTGCCAGCAGCCAAGAAATCGAGTTGAACACTGAAGCTTTCTTT
>-|TRBD1|TRBV5-1|TRBJ1-5
CASSSGQGANQPQHF
TGCGCCAGCAGCTCCGGACAGGGGGCAAATCAGCCCCAGCATTTT
>-|-|TRBV5-1|TRBJ2-1
CASSLEGGPYNEQFF
TGCGCCAGCAGCTTGGAGGGGGGCCCCTACAATGAGCAGTTCTTC
>once|-|TRBV7-2|TRBJ1-1
CASSFRAGTEAFF
TGTGCCAGCAGCTTTAGGGCCGGCACTGAAGCTTTCTTT
>once|TRBD1|TRBV30|TRBJ2-7
CAWSQGQGGYEQYF
TGTGCCTGGAGCCAAGGACAGGGGGGCTACGAGCAGTACTTC
>-|-|TRBV7-9|TRBJ1-1
CASSSQGHSTEAFF
TGTGCCAGCAGCTCCCAGGGGCATTCCACTGAAGCTTTCTTT
>once|-|TRBV19|TRBJ2-2
CASTRGVDVTGELFF
TGTGCCAGTACGAGAGGGGTGGATGTCACCGGGGAGCTGTTTTTT
>-|-|TRBV9|TRBJ1-1
CASSETPSMNTEAFF
TGTGCCAGCAGCGAGACCCCCTCCATGAACACTGAAGCTTTCTTT
>-|TRBD1|TRBV7-6|TRBJ2-1
CASSLDPGQGYEQFF
TGTGCCAGCAGCTTAGATCCGGGACAGGGCTATGAGCAGTTCTTC
>-|-|TRBV6-1|TRBJ1-5
CASSDRAGQPQHF
TGTGCCAGCAGTGACAGGGCGGGTCAGCCCCAGCATTTT
>few|-|TRBV5-4|TRBJ1-6
CASSLVGDGSPLHF
TGTGCCAGCAGCTTGGTGGGGGACGGGTCACCCCTCCACTTT
>-|-|TRBV30|TRBJ1-3
CAWSPSSGNTIYF
TGTGCCTGGAGTCCTAGCTCTGGAAACACCATATATTTT
>-|-|TRBV6-4|TRBJ1-1
CASTPNEGQGAFF
TGTGCCAGCACCCCAAATGAGGGCCAGGGAGCTTTCTTT
>-|TRBD1|TRBV19|TRBJ2-7
CASSPRQGTYEQYF
TGTGCCAGTAGTCCCCGACAGGGGACCTACGAGCAGTACTTC
>-|TRBD1|TRBV18|TRBJ1-5
CASSPTGDVQPQHF
TGTGCCAGCTCACCGACAGGGGACGTACAGCCCCAGCATTTT
>-|-|TRBV9|TRBJ1-6
CASSVDKGRNSPLHF
TGTGCCAGCAGCGTAGATAAGGGCAGGAATTCACCCCTCCACTTT
>-|-|TRBV3-1/TRBV3-2|TRBJ1-1
CASSSPPGTGTEAFF
TGTGCCAGCAGCTCCCCGCCAGGGACGGGCACTGAAGCTTTCTTT
>-|TRBD1|TRBV29-1|TRBJ1-3
CSVEELAGQGLSGNTIYF
TGCAGCGTTGAAGAATTGGCGGGACAGGGACTTTCTGGAAACACCATATATTTT
>-|-|TRBV7-3|TRBJ2-5
CASSGLGEAGETQYF
TGTGCCAGCAGCGGGTTGGGAGAGGCGGGAGAGACCCAGTACTTC
>-|-|TRBV27|TRBJ1-1
CASSLGAFTEAFF
TGTGCCAGCAGCCTCGGGGCATTCACTGAAGCTTTCTTT
>-|-|TRBV14|TRBJ1-2
CASSQEGGYKNSGYTF
TGTGCCAGCAGCCAAGAAGGAGGGTATAAGAACTCTGGCTACACCTTC
>-|TRBD1|TRBV7-9|TRBJ2-7
CASSHRPGQGAYEQYF
TGTGCCAGCAGCCACCGGCCGGGACAGGGGGCCTACGAGCAGTACTTC
>-|TRBD1|TRBV24-1|TRBJ2-1
CATSDRTGGLYNEQFF
TGTGCCACCAGTGACCGCACAGGGGGCCTCTACAATGAGCAGTTCTTC
>-|-|TRBV11-2|TRBJ2-4
CASSFGVPTPKNIQYF
TGTGCCAGCAGCTTCGGGGTTCCAACACCTAAAAACATTCAGTACTTC
>medium-sized|TRBD1|TRBV5-1|TRBJ2-7
CASSSGTGEQYF
TGCGCCAGCAGCTCCGGGACAGGGGAGCAGTACTTC
>-|-|TRBV18|TRBJ1-2
CASSPELKHYGYTF
TGTGCCAGCTCACCTGAACTAAAACACTATGGCTACACCTTC
>-|-|TRBV7-2|TRBJ1-1
CASSLFSGSRNTEAFF
TGTGCCAGCAGCTTATTCTCCGGGAGCAGAAACACTGAAGCTTTCTTT
>-|-|TRBV5-6|TRBJ2-2
CASSLWGTTTGELFF
TGTGCCAGCAGCTTGTGGGGCACCACTACCGGGGAGCTGTTTTTT
>-|TRBD2|TRBV6-2/TRBV6-3|TRBJ2-1
CASSGPGGGEQFF
TGTGCCAGCAGTGGCCCGGGCGGGGGTGAGCAGTTCTTC
>-|TRBD1|TRBV2|TRBJ2-7
CASRGDRAYEQYF
TGTGCCAGCAGAGGCGACAGGGCCTACGAGCAGTACTTC
>-|-|TRBV19|TRBJ1-3
CASSIMATISGNTIYF
TGTGCCAGTAGTATAATGGCCACCATCTCTGGAAACACCATATATTTT
>-|-|TRBV5-3|TRBJ2-7
CARSPDRLLNDEQYF
TGTGCCAGAAGCCCAGACAGACTCCTAAACGACGAGCAGTACTTC
>-|-|TRBV21-1|TRBJ1-2
CASSKGQGDGYTF
TGTGCCAGCAGCAAAGGGCAGGGTGATGGCTACACCTTC
>-|-|TRBV5-1|TRBJ2-1
CASSFGREQFF
TGCGCCAGCAGCTTTGGAAGGGAGCAGTTCTTC
>-|TRBD1|TRBV9|TRBJ2-1
CASSGGTGGSNEQFF
TGTGCCAGCAGCGGAGGGACAGGCGGTTCCAATGAGCAGTTCTTC
>-|-|TRBV6-5|TRBJ2-5
CASRGLGGETQYF
TGTGCCAGCAGGGGCCTTGGCGGGGAGACCCAGTACTTC
>-|-|TRBV29-1|TRBJ2-5
CSVEEGGWETQYF
TGCAGCGTTGAAGAAGGGGGTTGGGAGACCCAGTACTTC
>-|-|TRBV3-1/TRBV3-2|TRBJ1-6
CASSPIQGSPLHF
TGTGCCAGCAGTCCTATTCAGGGTTCACCCCTCCACTTT
>-|-|TRBV5-1|TRBJ2-1
CASSQNPQGIYNEQFF
TGCGCCAGCAGCCAAAACCCGCAGGGGATATACAATGAGCAGTTCTTC
>-|TRBD1|TRBV5-1|TRBJ2-6
CASSLEGQGSSGANVLTF
TGCGCCAGCAGCTTGGAGGGACAGGGAAGCTCTGGGGCCAACGTCCTGACTTTC
>once|-|TRBV30|TRBJ1-1
CAWSGVQSTEAFF
TGTGCCTGGAGTGGTGTACAGTCCACTGAAGCTTTCTTT
>-|-|TRBV28|TRBJ1-1
CASRVTVTEAFF
TGTGCCAGCAGGGTGACAGTCACGGAAGCTTTCTTT
>-|TRBD2|TRBV6-5|TRBJ2-5
CASSLSGSWQETQYF
TGTGCCAGCAGTCTAAGCGGGAGTTGGCAAGAGACCCAGTACTTC